These 2 T cell receptor beta chains came from one sample sequenced in a study of blood T cell repertoires in COVID-19. The data were produced by immunoSEQ multiplex PCR, yet TCRdb's version contains in-frame clones alone and is incomplete. The data show 350,000 to 400,000 clones, 88% seen once. Sequencing was carried out using PBMCs or T cells enriched from blood (not recorded which). The receptors originated from a woman under 40 with acute COVID-19.

The chain uses TRBV4-3 and TRBJ2-6, with D maybe TRBD1 (5 bases). Germline V gene sequence: CDR1 LGHNA, CDR2 YSLEER. The V and J ends lost 3 bases and 4 bases respectively, with 16 bases between them. CDR3 length equals 17 residues. CDR3 loop: CASSHNPTVPGANVLTF. CDR3 nucleotides: TGCGCCAGCAGCCACAACCCGACAGTCCCCGGGGCCAACGTCCTGACTTTC.

J is TRBJ2-7 and V is TRBV10-2; D may be TRBD2 (5 bases). V was clipped by 5 bases and J by 2 bases, with 10 bases between them. In germline, CDR1 is WSHSY, CDR2 SAAADI. CDR3 length equals 13 residues. DNA of the CDR3: TGCGCCAGCAGTCGAACACTAGCCTACGAGCAGTACTTC. It codes for CASSRTLAYEQYF.